A selection of T cell receptor beta chains follows, all from one sample in a study of metastatic and nonmetastatic thyroid tumors. TCRdb reanalyzed the PCR reads via MiXCR. This repertoire shows some 38,000 clones, 40% to 55% found once; its top ten account for roughly a quarter. Sequencing was done on a sample of tumor tissue. The receptor set was obtained from a male donor with papillary thyroid cancer or a benign thyroid nodule (not recorded which). Some clones in this sample may be carry-over from other donors' samples. Both conserved end residues are part of each CDR3. The D gene is left open where the match is weak.

J gene: TRBJ2-3; D gene: NA; V gene: TRBV9; CDR3 protein: CASSVSGGPTDTQYF
J gene: TRBJ2-7; D gene: NA; V gene: TRBV11-3; CDR3 protein: CASSLSGAYEQYF
J gene: TRBJ1-4; D gene: TRBD1; V gene: TRBV12-3/TRBV12-4; CDR3 protein: CASTIRSVYRGKLFF
J gene: TRBJ1-6; D gene: NA; V gene: TRBV14; CDR3 protein: CASSQDTLWPGANSPLHF
J gene: TRBJ1-3; D gene: NA; V gene: TRBV9; CDR3 protein: CASSVEPGGRTGNTIYF
J gene: TRBJ2-2; D gene: NA; V gene: TRBV19; CDR3 protein: CASRGTTNTGELFF
J gene: TRBJ2-7; D gene: NA; V gene: TRBV3-1; CDR3 protein: CASSQVHRDEQYF
J gene: TRBJ2-5; D gene: NA; V gene: TRBV6-5; CDR3 protein: CATASDQETQYF
J gene: TRBJ2-7; D gene: TRBD2; V gene: TRBV9; CDR3 protein: CASSAGADKLAEGHYEQYF
J gene: TRBJ1-2; D gene: NA; V gene: TRBV28; CDR3 protein: CASSRLTSGYTF
J gene: TRBJ2-7; D gene: NA; V gene: TRBV6-5; CDR3 protein: CASSYSLNIRYEQYF
J gene: TRBJ2-7; D gene: NA; V gene: TRBV20-1; CDR3 protein: CSASASHYEQYF
J gene: TRBJ1-2; D gene: NA; V gene: TRBV27; CDR3 protein: CASSPLQSRGHGYTF
J gene: TRBJ1-2; D gene: TRBD1; V gene: TRBV2; CDR3 protein: CASSGDRLGGYTF
J gene: TRBJ2-1; D gene: NA; V gene: TRBV6-5; CDR3 protein: CASSYIEPYNEQFF
J gene: TRBJ2-2; D gene: NA; V gene: TRBV7-9; CDR3 protein: CASNVLAGDVGELFF
J gene: TRBJ2-1; D gene: TRBD2; V gene: TRBV24-1; CDR3 protein: CATSDPSGLGRSEQFF
J gene: TRBJ2-7; D gene: NA; V gene: TRBV7-3; CDR3 protein: CASSAGSSSTYEQYF
J gene: TRBJ2-7; D gene: NA; V gene: TRBV20-1; CDR3 protein: CSGAGTGAFVGEQYF
J gene: TRBJ1-1; D gene: TRBD1; V gene: TRBV27; CDR3 protein: CASSRAGTAATEAFF
J gene: TRBJ2-1; D gene: NA; V gene: TRBV5-1; CDR3 protein: CASSFLLALYNEQFF
J gene: TRBJ2-1; D gene: NA; V gene: TRBV6-4; CDR3 protein: CASSDSSGTPHNEQFF
J gene: TRBJ2-1; D gene: TRBD1; V gene: TRBV5-1; CDR3 protein: CASSLLRTGLDNEQFF
J gene: TRBJ2-2; D gene: NA; V gene: TRBV5-1; CDR3 protein: CASSLDRSGELFF
J gene: TRBJ2-7; D gene: TRBD1; V gene: TRBV5-1; CDR3 protein: CASSETGLYEQYF
J gene: TRBJ1-1; D gene: NA; V gene: TRBV30; CDR3 protein: CAWSWGVNTEAFF
J gene: TRBJ2-7; D gene: NA; V gene: TRBV6-1; CDR3 protein: CASRNRDGEQYF
J gene: TRBJ2-7; D gene: NA; V gene: TRBV30; CDR3 protein: CAWTQTFTYEQYF
J gene: TRBJ2-7; D gene: TRBD1; V gene: TRBV6-1; CDR3 protein: CASSDRGTGSSYEQYF
J gene: TRBJ1-1; D gene: NA; V gene: TRBV4-2; CDR3 protein: CASSQDGNTEAFF
J gene: TRBJ2-7; D gene: NA; V gene: TRBV11-2; CDR3 protein: CASSLGEGVRNEQYF
J gene: TRBJ1-1; D gene: NA; V gene: TRBV28; CDR3 protein: CASSFGQVKAFF
J gene: TRBJ2-1; D gene: NA; V gene: TRBV20-1; CDR3 protein: CSARGEWGLLYNEQFF
J gene: TRBJ2-7; D gene: TRBD2; V gene: TRBV6-1; CDR3 protein: CASRQAGGQYEQYF
J gene: TRBJ2-6; D gene: NA; V gene: TRBV18; CDR3 protein: CASSLNGPGANVLTF
J gene: TRBJ2-3; D gene: TRBD2; V gene: TRBV10-3; CDR3 protein: CAISEPPSGKVTDTQYF
J gene: TRBJ1-1; D gene: NA; V gene: TRBV4-2; CDR3 protein: CASSREGREAFF
J gene: TRBJ2-1; D gene: NA; V gene: TRBV4-1; CDR3 protein: CASSQGRDNEQFF
J gene: TRBJ1-6; D gene: NA; V gene: TRBV5-6; CDR3 protein: CASSSREGINPPLHF
J gene: TRBJ1-2; D gene: TRBD1; V gene: TRBV18; CDR3 protein: CASRDSLESYTF
J gene: TRBJ2-1; D gene: TRBD1; V gene: TRBV20-1; CDR3 protein: CSARRDSSYNEQFF
J gene: TRBJ2-1; D gene: TRBD2; V gene: TRBV10-3; CDR3 protein: CAISGGAGNNEQFF
J gene: TRBJ1-6; D gene: NA; V gene: TRBV30; CDR3 protein: CAWSVGGTGSPLHF
J gene: TRBJ1-2; D gene: NA; V gene: TRBV12-3/TRBV12-4; CDR3 protein: CASSDARGYGYTF
J gene: TRBJ1-1; D gene: NA; V gene: TRBV24-1; CDR3 protein: CATSDPTRGTEAFF
J gene: TRBJ1-1; D gene: NA; V gene: TRBV5-6; CDR3 protein: CASSLWRRNTEAFF
J gene: TRBJ2-7; D gene: TRBD1; V gene: TRBV5-1; CDR3 protein: CASSSDRGGEQYF
J gene: TRBJ2-1; D gene: NA; V gene: TRBV7-2; CDR3 protein: CASSLAGASYNEQFF
J gene: TRBJ2-6; D gene: NA; V gene: TRBV4-1; CDR3 protein: CASSQDGSSGANVLTF
J gene: TRBJ2-1; D gene: TRBD1; V gene: TRBV11-2; CDR3 protein: CASSSGAGTDYNEQFF
J gene: TRBJ1-3; D gene: NA; V gene: TRBV30; CDR3 protein: CAWSQGNSGNTIYF
J gene: TRBJ1-5; D gene: TRBD1; V gene: TRBV20-1; CDR3 protein: CSARTGINQPQHF
J gene: TRBJ2-1; D gene: NA; V gene: TRBV6-1; CDR3 protein: CASSETPRGWKQFF
J gene: TRBJ2-1; D gene: TRBD1; V gene: TRBV30; CDR3 protein: CAWSRTGGYEQFF
J gene: TRBJ2-3; D gene: NA; V gene: TRBV30; CDR3 protein: CAWSGLRGQYF
J gene: TRBJ2-1; D gene: TRBD1; V gene: TRBV6-4; CDR3 protein: CASSDSDRGTYNEQFF